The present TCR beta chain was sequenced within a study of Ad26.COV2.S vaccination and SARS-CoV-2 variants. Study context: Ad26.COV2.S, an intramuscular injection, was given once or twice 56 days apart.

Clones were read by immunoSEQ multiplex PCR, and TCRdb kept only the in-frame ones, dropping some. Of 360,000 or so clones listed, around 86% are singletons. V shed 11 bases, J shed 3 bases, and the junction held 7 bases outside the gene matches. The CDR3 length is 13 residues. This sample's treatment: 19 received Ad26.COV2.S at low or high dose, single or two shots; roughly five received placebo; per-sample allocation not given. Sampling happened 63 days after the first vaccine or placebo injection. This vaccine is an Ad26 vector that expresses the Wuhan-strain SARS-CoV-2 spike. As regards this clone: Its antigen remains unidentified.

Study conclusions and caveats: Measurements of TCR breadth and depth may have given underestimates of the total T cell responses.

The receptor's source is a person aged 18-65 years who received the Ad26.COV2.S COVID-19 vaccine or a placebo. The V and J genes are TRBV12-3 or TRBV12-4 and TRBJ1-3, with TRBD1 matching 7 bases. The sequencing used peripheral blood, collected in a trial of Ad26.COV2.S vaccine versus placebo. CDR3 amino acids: CAGRQGIGNTIYF. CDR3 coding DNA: TGTGCCGGGCGACAGGGAATTGGAAACACCATATATTTT.